This TCR beta chain comes out of a study of shared clonotypes between healthy human individuals. Germline CDR1 reads SNHLY; CDR2 reads FYNNEI. Trimming at V came to 4 bases and at J to 3 bases, leaving 6 bases not matched to a gene. This CDR3 contains 15 residues. Libraries were prepared by immunoSEQ multiplex PCR; TCRdb keeps only in-frame clonotypes and omits some of them. The sample carries roughly 1,100,000 clones, approximately 68% recorded once. Material: memory CD4+ T cells sorted from blood. Described subset: CD45RA-negative fraction. The J gene is TRBJ2-5, the V gene TRBV2; 9 bases are shared with TRBD2. The sequence was collected from a man between 18 and 29 years old in good health. The CDR3 sequence is CASSVGVAGEETQYF. CDR3 DNA sequence: TGTGCCAGCAGTGTGGGAGTAGCGGGGGAAGAGACCCAGTACTTC.